A selection of T cell receptor beta chains follows, all from one sample in a study of cytotoxic CD8 clonotypes in ibrutinib-treated CLL. Only in-frame clones appear in the TCRdb table, and some are missing; sequencing was by immunoSEQ multiplex PCR. The profile shows 100,000 to 150,000 clones, roughly 88% of them singletons. The specimen was PBMCs, collected after 24 months of ibrutinib treatment. The receptor set was obtained from a human donor with chronic lymphocytic leukemia. CDR3s include the opening cysteine and the closing phenylalanine or tryptophan. A D gene is named only where the DNA matches it firmly. A row's size may be missing; if present it is once, few, many or a size class.

cdr3_aa cdr3_nt v_call d_call j_call clone_size
CASSAGGVGQPQHF TGTGCCAGCAGCGCAGGGGGGGTTGGTCAGCCCCAGCATTTT TRBV6-1 TRBD1 TRBJ1-5 few
CASIGVRGDNEQFF TGTGCCAGTATTGGAGTACGGGGGGACAATGAGCAGTTCTTC TRBV19 TRBD2 TRBJ2-1 NA
CASSQERGGLEQFF TGTGCCAGCAGCCAAGAGCGGGGGGGCCTTGAGCAGTTCTTC TRBV4-2 TRBD2 TRBJ2-1 NA
CASSRVLGGGEQFF TGTGCCAGCAGTCGGGTTTTAGGGGGTGGTGAGCAGTTCTTC TRBV6-5 NA TRBJ2-1 few
CASSQEGGRFQPQHF TGCGCCAGCAGCCAAGAGGGGGGGCGGTTTCAGCCCCAGCATTTT TRBV4-1 NA TRBJ1-5 NA
CASTGRTSLTGELFF TGTGCCAGCACCGGTCGGACAAGCCTCACCGGGGAGCTGTTTTTT TRBV27 NA TRBJ2-2 NA
CASSLVALREQYF TGCGCCAGCAGCTTGGTTGCCCTTAGAGAGCAGTACTTC TRBV5-1 NA TRBJ2-7 once
CASSEADYSGRAIGELFF TGTGCCAGCAGTGAAGCCGATTATAGCGGGAGGGCGATCGGGGAGCTGTTTTTT TRBV2 TRBD2 TRBJ2-2 medium-sized
CASSQVGGPEETQYF TGCGCCAGCAGCCAAGTTGGGGGGCCAGAAGAGACCCAGTACTTC TRBV4-1 NA TRBJ2-5 once
CASSLTGGGGTEAFF TGTGCCAGCAGTCTAACAGGGGGCGGAGGCACTGAAGCTTTCTTT TRBV7-2 TRBD1 TRBJ1-1 NA
CASSLGDRQDQPQHF TGTGCCAGCAGCTTGGGTGACAGACAAGATCAGCCCCAGCATTTT TRBV5-8 NA TRBJ1-5 NA
CASSQGLAGGQETQYF TGTGCCAGCAGCCAAGGATTAGCGGGGGGGCAAGAGACCCAGTACTTC TRBV4-2 TRBD2 TRBJ2-5 NA
CASSHLRGTLDSGYTF TGTGCCAGCAGCCATCTGCGTGGGACACTCGATTCTGGCTACACCTTC TRBV5-4 NA TRBJ1-2 NA
CASREQQGPSYEQYF TGTGCCAGCAGGGAACAACAGGGACCTTCCTACGAGCAGTACTTC TRBV7-2 NA TRBJ2-7 medium-sized
CATLAGDLADTQYF TGTGCCACCCTAGCGGGAGACTTGGCAGATACGCAGTATTTT TRBV6-5 TRBD2 TRBJ2-3 NA
CASSQERLPASEQYF TGTGCCAGCAGCCAAGAGCGTCTTCCCGCCAGCGAGCAGTACTTC TRBV4-2 NA TRBJ2-7 NA
CASSELGNRKETQYF TGTGCCAGCAGTGAATTAGGTAACAGGAAAGAGACCCAGTACTTC TRBV25-1 NA TRBJ2-5 NA
CASRTGQAYEKLFF TGTGCCAGCAGAACGGGACAGGCCTATGAAAAACTGTTTTTT TRBV27 TRBD1 TRBJ1-4 NA
CASSPKRGDGAFF TGTGCCAGCTCACCCAAGAGGGGGGATGGAGCTTTCTTT TRBV18 NA TRBJ1-1 NA
CASSQLIAGGVADTQYF TGCGCCAGCAGCCAACTCATAGCGGGAGGGGTCGCAGATACGCAGTATTTT TRBV4-3 TRBD2 TRBJ2-3 few
CASSPRPPLNTEAFF TGTGCCAGCAGTCCCCGCCCCCCATTGAACACTGAAGCTTTCTTT TRBV27 NA TRBJ1-1 many
CASSLGTLGDTQYF TGTGCCAGCAGCTTAGGGACGCTGGGGGATACGCAGTATTTT TRBV11-1 NA TRBJ2-3 few
CASSERGGGTAEAFF TGTGCCAGCAGTGAAAGAGGGGGTGGGACCGCTGAAGCTTTCTTT TRBV6-1 NA TRBJ1-1 NA
CASSQGVVWRASPSYEQYF TGCGCCAGCAGCCAAGGGGTGGTTTGGCGGGCCTCCCCCTCCTACGAGCAGTACTTC TRBV4-3 NA TRBJ2-7 NA
CASSDDLAGGFNEQFF TGCGCCAGCAGCGACGATTTAGCGGGGGGGTTCAATGAGCAGTTCTTC TRBV4-3 TRBD2 TRBJ2-1 NA
CASSPLGASGGKETQYF TGTGCCAGCTCACCACTCGGGGCCAGCGGGGGGAAAGAGACCCAGTACTTC TRBV18 TRBD2 TRBJ2-5 NA
CASSFRGSYSNQPQHF TGTGCCAGCAGCTTTAGGGGGTCTTATAGCAATCAGCCCCAGCATTTT TRBV11-3 NA TRBJ1-5 NA
CSVEAGTGVGNTIYF TGCAGCGTTGAAGCCGGGACAGGGGTTGGAAACACCATATATTTT TRBV29-1 TRBD1 TRBJ1-3 NA
CASSLSGEAETQYF TGTGCCAGCAGCTTATCTGGGGAGGCGGAGACCCAGTACTTC TRBV7-3 NA TRBJ2-5 NA
CASSEGLAGETQYF TGTGCCAGCAGTGAAGGGCTAGCGGGGGAGACCCAGTACTTC TRBV2 TRBD2 TRBJ2-5 NA
CAISAGTPYNSPLHF TGTGCCATCAGCGCCGGGACTCCCTATAATTCACCCCTCCACTTT TRBV10-3 NA TRBJ1-6 once
CASSLGGRSNEQFF TGTGCCAGCAGCCTAGGGGGCAGGAGCAATGAGCAGTTCTTC TRBV7-7 TRBD1 TRBJ2-1 once
CASGSGYERGPSTDTQYF TGTGCTAGTGGTTCCGGTTATGAAAGGGGGCCCAGCACAGATACGCAGTATTTT TRBV12-5 TRBD1 TRBJ2-3 NA
CASRRDASYNEQFF TGTGCCAGCAGGCGGGATGCCTCCTACAATGAGCAGTTCTTC TRBV27 NA TRBJ2-1 NA
CASSPLVSESPLHF TGCGCCAGCAGCCCTTTAGTGAGCGAGTCACCCCTCCACTTT TRBV4-3 NA TRBJ1-6 few
CASAETADSSYEQYF TGTGCCAGCGCCGAGACAGCAGATAGCTCCTACGAGCAGTACTTC TRBV9 NA TRBJ2-7 NA
CASSAAVQPSPLHF TGCGCCAGCAGCGCGGCTGTCCAGCCTTCACCCCTCCACTTT TRBV5-1 NA TRBJ1-6 few
CASSYGQGDSGYTF TGTGCCAGCAGCTACGGACAGGGAGATTCTGGCTACACCTTC TRBV7-9 TRBD1 TRBJ1-2 NA
CASSESPSCGEKLFF TGTGCCAGCAGCGAAAGCCCCTCCTGTGGAGAAAAACTGTTTTTT TRBV6-4 NA TRBJ1-4 NA
CASSGLGTSGRAGNEQYF TGTGCCAGCAGCGGCCTAGGAACTAGCGGGAGGGCTGGGAACGAGCAGTACTTC TRBV5-6 TRBD2 TRBJ2-7 few
CASSEGLAGYEQYF TGTGCCAGCAGCGAGGGACTAGCGGGTTACGAGCAGTACTTC TRBV9 TRBD2 TRBJ2-7 NA
CASSLGTPYEQYF TGCGCCAGCAGCTTGGGGACCCCATACGAGCAGTACTTC TRBV5-1 NA TRBJ2-7 NA
CASTPAATYGYTF TGTGCCAGCACCCCCGCCGCCACCTATGGCTACACCTTC TRBV6-6 NA TRBJ1-2 NA
CASSSSNTGVLFF TGTGCCAGCAGTTCCTCGAATACAGGGGTTCTGTTTTTT TRBV27 TRBD1 TRBJ1-4 NA
CASSQLGSGNTIYF TGTGCCAGCAGCCAATTAGGTTCTGGAAACACCATATATTTT TRBV4-2 NA TRBJ1-3 NA
CASSYSTTGWSHEQFF TGTGCCAGCAGTTATAGTACGACAGGGTGGTCCCATGAGCAGTTCTTC TRBV6-5 TRBD1 TRBJ2-1 NA
CATSRPMGQGTDTQYF TGTGCCACCAGCAGACCCATGGGACAGGGAACAGATACGCAGTATTTT TRBV15 TRBD1 TRBJ2-3 NA
CAISERRNTEAFF TGTGCCATCAGTGAACGTAGGAACACTGAAGCTTTCTTT TRBV10-3 NA TRBJ1-1 NA
CSVEEGAGGYTF TGCAGCGTTGAAGAGGGGGCGGGCGGCTACACCTTC TRBV29-1 NA TRBJ1-2 many
CASSLGGWNEQFF TGTGCCAGCAGCTTAGGGGGTTGGAATGAGCAGTTCTTC TRBV7-3 NA TRBJ2-1 NA
CSVEHGLAGGPETQYF TGCAGCGTTGAACACGGACTAGCGGGAGGTCCAGAGACCCAGTACTTC TRBV29-1 TRBD2 TRBJ2-5 NA
CASSVDRLSTDTQYF TGTGCCAGCAGTGTGGACAGGCTTAGCACAGATACGCAGTATTTT TRBV2 TRBD1 TRBJ2-3 NA
CASSHRRVGTEAFF TGTGCCAGCAGCCACCGCCGGGTAGGCACTGAAGCTTTCTTT TRBV7-2 NA TRBJ1-1 NA